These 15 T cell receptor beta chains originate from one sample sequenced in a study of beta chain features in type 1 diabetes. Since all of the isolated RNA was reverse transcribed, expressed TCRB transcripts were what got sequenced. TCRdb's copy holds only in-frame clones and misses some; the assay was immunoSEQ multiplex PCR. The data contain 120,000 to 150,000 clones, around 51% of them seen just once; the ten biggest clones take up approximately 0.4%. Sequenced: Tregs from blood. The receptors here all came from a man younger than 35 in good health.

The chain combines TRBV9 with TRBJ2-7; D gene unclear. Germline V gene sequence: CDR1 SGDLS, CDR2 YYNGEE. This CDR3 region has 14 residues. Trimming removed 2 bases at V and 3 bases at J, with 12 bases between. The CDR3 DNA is TGTGCCAGCAGCGTGTACCCTACTATCTACGAGCAGTACTTC. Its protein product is CASSVYPTIYEQYF.

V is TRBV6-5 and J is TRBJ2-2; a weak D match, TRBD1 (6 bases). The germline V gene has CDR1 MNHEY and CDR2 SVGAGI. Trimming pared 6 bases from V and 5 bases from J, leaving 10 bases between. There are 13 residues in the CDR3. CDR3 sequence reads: CASRRQGTGELFF. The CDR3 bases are TGTGCCAGCAGGCGCCAGGGGACCGGGGAGCTGTTTTTT.

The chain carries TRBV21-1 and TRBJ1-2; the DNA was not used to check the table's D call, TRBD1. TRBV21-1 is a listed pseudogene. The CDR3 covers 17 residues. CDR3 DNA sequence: TGTGCCAGCAGCAAAGTACGAGTCAGGGGAATCCGCTATGGCTACACCTTC. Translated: CASSKVRVRGIRYGYTF.

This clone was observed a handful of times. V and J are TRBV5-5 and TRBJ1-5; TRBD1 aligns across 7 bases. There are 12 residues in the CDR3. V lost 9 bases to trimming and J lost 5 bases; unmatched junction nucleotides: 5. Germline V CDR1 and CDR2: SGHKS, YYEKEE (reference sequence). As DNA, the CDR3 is TGTGCCATTACGACAGGGCATCAGCCCCAGCATTTT. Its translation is CAITTGHQPQHF.

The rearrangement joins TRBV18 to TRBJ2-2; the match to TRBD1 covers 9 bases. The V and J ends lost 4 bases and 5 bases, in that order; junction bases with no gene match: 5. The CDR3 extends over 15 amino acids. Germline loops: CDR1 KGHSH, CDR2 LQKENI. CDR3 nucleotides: TGTGCCAGCTCACGGCCGGGACAGGGAACCGGGGAGCTGTTTTTT. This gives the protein CASSRPGQGTGELFF. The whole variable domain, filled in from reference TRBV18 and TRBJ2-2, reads NAGVMQNPRHLVRRRGQEARLRCSPMKGHSHVYWYRQLPEEGLKFMVYLQKENIIDESGMPKERFSAEFPKEGPSILRIQQVVRGDSAAYFCASSRPGQGTGELFFGEGSRLTVL.

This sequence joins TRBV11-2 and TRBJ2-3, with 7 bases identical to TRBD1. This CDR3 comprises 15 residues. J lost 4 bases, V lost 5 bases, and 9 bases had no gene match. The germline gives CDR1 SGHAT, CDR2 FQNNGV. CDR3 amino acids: CASSTPQGMADTQYF. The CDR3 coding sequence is TGTGCCAGCAGCACCCCACAGGGGATGGCAGATACGCAGTATTTT.

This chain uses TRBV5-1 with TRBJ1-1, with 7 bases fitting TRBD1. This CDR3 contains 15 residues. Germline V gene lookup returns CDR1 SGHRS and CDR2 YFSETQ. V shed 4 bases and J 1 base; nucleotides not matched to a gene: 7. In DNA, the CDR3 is TGCGCCAGCAGCCTGGTAGGGGGCGCGAACACTGAAGCTTTCTTT. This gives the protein CASSLVGGANTEAFF.

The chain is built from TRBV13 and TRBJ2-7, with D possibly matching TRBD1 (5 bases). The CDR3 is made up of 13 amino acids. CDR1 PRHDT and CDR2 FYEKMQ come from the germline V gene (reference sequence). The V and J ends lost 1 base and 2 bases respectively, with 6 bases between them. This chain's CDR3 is CASSLEGPYEQYF. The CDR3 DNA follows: TGTGCCAGCAGCTTAGAGGGGCCCTACGAGCAGTACTTC.

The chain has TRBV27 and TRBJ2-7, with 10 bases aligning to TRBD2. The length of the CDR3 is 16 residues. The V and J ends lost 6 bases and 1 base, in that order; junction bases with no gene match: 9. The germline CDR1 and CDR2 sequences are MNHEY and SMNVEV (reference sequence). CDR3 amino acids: CASRPGEAGGSYEQYF. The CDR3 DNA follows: TGTGCCAGCAGGCCCGGAGAAGCGGGAGGGTCCTACGAGCAGTACTTC.

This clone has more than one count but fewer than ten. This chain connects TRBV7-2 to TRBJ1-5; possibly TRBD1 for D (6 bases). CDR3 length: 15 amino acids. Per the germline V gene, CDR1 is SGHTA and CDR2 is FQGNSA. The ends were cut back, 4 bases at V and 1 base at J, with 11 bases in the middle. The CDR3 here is CASSSSGVSNQPQHF. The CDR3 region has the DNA TGTGCCAGCAGCTCCTCAGGGGTCAGCAATCAGCCCCAGCATTTT.

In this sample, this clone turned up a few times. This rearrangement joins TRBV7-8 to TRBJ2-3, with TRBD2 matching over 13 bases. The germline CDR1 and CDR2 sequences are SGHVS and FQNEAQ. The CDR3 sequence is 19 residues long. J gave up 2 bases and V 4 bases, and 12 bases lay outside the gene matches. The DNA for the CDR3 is TGTGCCAGCAGCTCGTCGGGAGGGGGACTAGCGGGGAACACAGATACGCAGTATTTT. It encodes CASSSSGGGLAGNTDTQYF.

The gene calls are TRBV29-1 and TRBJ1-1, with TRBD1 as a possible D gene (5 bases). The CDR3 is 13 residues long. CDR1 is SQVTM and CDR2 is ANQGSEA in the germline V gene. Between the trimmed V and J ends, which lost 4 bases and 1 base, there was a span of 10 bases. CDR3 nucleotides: TGCAGCGTTGGGGGGGAATCGAACACTGAAGCTTTCTTT. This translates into CSVGGESNTEAFF.

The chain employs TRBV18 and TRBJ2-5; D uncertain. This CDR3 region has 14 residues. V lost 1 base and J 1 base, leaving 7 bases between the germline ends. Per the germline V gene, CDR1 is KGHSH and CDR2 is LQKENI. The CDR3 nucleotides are TGTGCCAGCTCACCACTCAGCGTCCAAGAGACCCAGTACTTC. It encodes CASSPLSVQETQYF.

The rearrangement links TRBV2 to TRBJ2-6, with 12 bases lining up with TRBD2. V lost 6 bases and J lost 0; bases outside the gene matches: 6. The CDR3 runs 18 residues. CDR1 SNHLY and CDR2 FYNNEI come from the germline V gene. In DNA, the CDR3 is TGTGCCAGCAGCGGTACTAGCGGGAGGACCTCTGGGGCCAACGTCCTGACTTTC. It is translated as CASSGTSGRTSGANVLTF.

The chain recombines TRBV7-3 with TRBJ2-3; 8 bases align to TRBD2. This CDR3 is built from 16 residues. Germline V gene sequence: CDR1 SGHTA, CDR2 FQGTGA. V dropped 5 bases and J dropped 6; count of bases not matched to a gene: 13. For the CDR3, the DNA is TGTGCCAGCAGCCGAACTAGCGGATACGCTGGGGATACGCAGTATTTT. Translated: CASSRTSGYAGDTQYF.